The 19 T cell receptor beta chains below come from one sample, sequenced in a study of cytomegalovirus exposure and HLA in healthy donors. The PCR employed 60 Vbeta primers together with 13 Jbeta primers. Profiled with immunoSEQ multiplex PCR; TCRdb holds only in-frame clones, not every one. The sample comprises about 160,000 clones, roughly four fifths of which are singletons, and around 3% rests with the top ten. Material: PBMCs. Receptors originate from a woman in her 50s in good health and CMV-seropositive.

The chain has TRBV2 and TRBJ1-5; 10 bases line up with TRBD1. The junction had 7 bases not matched to a gene; V was cut back by 10 bases and J by 7 bases. Germline V gene data show CDR1 as SNHLY and CDR2 as FYNNEI. The CDR3 runs to 13 residues. CDR3 loop: CATRGQGTQPQHF. The CDR3 DNA reads as TGTGCCACCCGGGGACAGGGGACGCAGCCCCAGCATTTT. Variable domain in full (rest from reference TRBV2 and TRBJ1-5): EPEVTQTPSHQVTQMGQEVILRCVPISNHLYFYWYRQILGQKVEFLVSFYNNEISEKSEIFDDQFSVERPDGSNFTLKIRSTKLEDSAMYFCATRGQGTQPQHFGDGTRLSIL.

V gene TRBV10-2 combines with J gene TRBJ2-2; TRBD1 aligns across 8 bases. The CDR3 runs to 13 residues. Losses at the gene ends were 7 bases for V and 7 bases for J; bases not matched to a gene: 5. Germline-derived CDR1 and CDR2 are WSHSY and SAAADI. In DNA form, the CDR3 reads TGCGCCAGCATGTCAGGGGGCGGCGGGGAGCTGTTTTTT. Translating it yields CASMSGGGGELFF.

The CDR3 is CASSSSGGGTYEQYF. The DNA for the CDR3 is TGTGCCAGCAGCTCTAGCGGGGGGGGAACCTACGAGCAGTACTTC. This rearrangement joins TRBV11-1 to TRBJ2-7; 12 nucleotides line up with TRBD2. Germline CDR1 is SGHAT and CDR2 is FQDESV (reference sequence). V lost 4 bases to trimming and J lost 2 bases; unmatched junction nucleotides: 3. The CDR3 length is 15 residues.

The chain recombines TRBV11-2 with TRBJ2-1, with 8 nucleotides matching TRBD2. Losses at the gene ends were 1 base for V and 9 bases for J; bases not matched to a gene: 5. The CDR3 sequence is 14 residues long. Per the germline V gene, CDR1 is SGHAT and CDR2 is FQNNGV. The CDR3 is CASSLVLAGSEQFF. CDR3 nucleotides: TGTGCCAGCAGCTTAGTATTAGCGGGGTCTGAGCAGTTCTTC.

The V gene is TRBV6-5, the J gene TRBJ2-5; D perhaps matches TRBD2 (5 bases). Trimming left V 0 bases short and J 2 bases short, with 7 bases between. The CDR3 extends over 14 amino acids. The germline CDR1 and CDR2 sequences are MNHEY and SVGAGI. The CDR3 sequence: CASSYSPGQETQYF. The CDR3 region has the DNA TGTGCCAGCAGTTACTCCCCGGGACAAGAGACCCAGTACTTC.

A remark on this clone: Here the CDR3 omits its conserved ending phenylalanine or tryptophan, so a read error is the likely source. The chain is built from TRBV30 and TRBJ1-2, with 7 bases aligning to TRBD1. V lost 6 bases to trimming and J lost 4 bases; unmatched junction nucleotides: 8. This CDR3 is built from 13 residues. CDR1 is GTSNPN and CDR2 is SVGIG in the germline V gene (reference sequence). The CDR3 nucleotides read TGTGCCTGTCTAGACAGGGACGTCTATGGCTACACCCTC. This translates into CACLDRDVYGYTL.

The chain is built from TRBV6-5 and TRBJ1-6; D uncertain. Germline V gene lookup returns CDR1 MNHEY and CDR2 SVGAGI. The CDR3 is made up of 15 amino acids. Trimming took 2 bases from V and 6 from J, leaving 11 bases between them. The CDR3 DNA reads as TGTGCCAGCAGTTACGACCAACGGGGTAATTCACCCCTCCACTTT. Protein: CASSYDQRGNSPLHF.

The chain employs TRBV29-1 and TRBJ1-1; TRBD1 aligns across 7 bases. Trimming took 4 bases from V and 5 from J; bases not matched to a gene: 4. This CDR3 comprises 12 residues. Germline loops: CDR1 SQVTM, CDR2 ANQGSEA. CDR3 sequence: CSVGQGRTEAFF. In DNA form, the CDR3 reads TGCAGCGTTGGACAGGGAAGGACTGAAGCTTTCTTT. Combining the CDR3 with reference TRBV29-1 and TRBJ1-1 gives the whole variable domain SAVISQKPSRDICQRGTSLTIQCQVDSQVTMMFWYRQQPGQSLTLIATANQGSEATYESGFVIDKFPISRPNLTFSTLTVSNMSPEDSSIYLCSVGQGRTEAFFGQGTRLTVV.

The V call is TRBV2, the J call TRBJ2-5; 7 bases agree with TRBD2. CDR3 size: 15 residues. Germline CDR1 SNHLY, CDR2 FYNNEI. The V segment lost 6 bases and the J segment 4 bases; nucleotides outside the gene matches: 11. In DNA, the CDR3 is TGTGCCAGCAGCTTGGCGGCAGGGAGGGGAGAGACCCAGTACTTC. Amino acid sequence: CASSLAAGRGETQYF. Full variable domain (remainder filled in from reference TRBV2 and TRBJ2-5): EPEVTQTPSHQVTQMGQEVILRCVPISNHLYFYWYRQILGQKVEFLVSFYNNEISEKSEIFDDQFSVERPDGSNFTLKIRSTKLEDSAMYFCASSLAAGRGETQYFGPGTRLLVL.

The rearrangement uses TRBV5-1 and TRBJ2-5, with TRBD1 matching 8 bases. The CDR3 is 16 amino acids. V shed 4 bases and J 5 bases; nucleotides not matched to a gene: 13. Germline CDR1 SGHRS, CDR2 YFSETQ. CDR3 protein: CASSPYPVTGGETQYF. CDR3 bases: TGCGCCAGCAGCCCCTACCCCGTAACAGGGGGGGAGACCCAGTACTTC. The variable domain in full, with the rest retrieved from reference TRBV5-1 and TRBJ2-5, is KAGVTQTPRYLIKTRGQQVTLSCSPISGHRSVSWYQQTPGQGLQFLFEYFSETQRNKGNFPGRFSGRQFSNSRSEMNVSTLELGDSALYLCASSPYPVTGGETQYFGPGTRLLVL.

This clone showed up just once. J is TRBJ1-3 and V is TRBV5-6, with D tentatively TRBD1 (5 bases). Deletions cut 2 bases from V and 3 bases from J, with 21 bases between. CDR3 length: 18 amino acids. CDR1 is SGHDT and CDR2 is YYEEEE in the germline V gene. The DNA of the CDR3 is TGTGCCAGCAGCTTATCACCCGTGGGGCCCGGGGGTGGAAACACCATATATTTT. Its translation: CASSLSPVGPGGGNTIYF.

A word on this clone: At one end the junction does not follow the germline gene, possibly because of a read error. V and J are TRBV5-1 and TRBJ1-1; TRBD1 might be the D (6 bases). There are 14 residues in the CDR3. Germline V gene lookup returns CDR1 SGHRS and CDR2 YFSETQ. The CDR3 nucleotides are TGCGCCAGCGGCTTTGGGGGCGAGTACACTGAAGCTTTCTTT. This encodes CASGFGGEYTEAFF.

The rearrangement links TRBV7-9 to TRBJ1-1; TRBD1 matches at 10 bases. Germline CDR1 reads SEHNR; CDR2 reads FQNEAQ (reference sequence). The CDR3 has 18 amino acids. The J segment lost 0 bases and the V segment lost 4 bases, leaving 11 bases of the junction unmatched. CDR3 residues: CASSSQIWTGGMNTEAFF. DNA for the CDR3: TGTGCCAGCAGCTCCCAAATATGGACAGGGGGGATGAACACTGAAGCTTTCTTT.

This chain links TRBV5-1 with TRBJ2-3; TRBD2 is a possible D gene (6 bases). The CDR3 sequence is 15 residues long. CDR1 SGHRS and CDR2 YFSETQ come from the germline V gene. Trimming took off 1 base at V and 0 bases at J, with 9 bases between the two ends. The CDR3 DNA is TGCGCCAGCAGCTTGACTAGCACTAGCACAGATACGCAGTATTTT. This encodes CASSLTSTSTDTQYF.

The rearrangement links TRBV5-1 to TRBJ2-5; D perhaps matches TRBD2 (6 bases). The V gene's germline CDR1 is SGHRS and CDR2 YFSETQ. The V end was cut by 3 bases, the J end by 2 bases, with 17 bases between. This CDR3 is 16 amino acids long. In DNA, the CDR3 is TGCGCCAGCAGCTCATCGGGGACTCCTGCTCAAGAGACCCAGTACTTC. Protein product: CASSSSGTPAQETQYF.

The CDR3 nucleotides are TGTGCCATCAACGGACATATGGACCAGCCCCAGCATTTT. It codes for CAINGHMDQPQHF. This rearrangement joins TRBV10-3 to TRBJ1-5; D is possibly TRBD1 (5 bases). V was pared by 7 bases and J by 7 bases, with 14 bases between. There are 13 residues in the CDR3. CDR1 is ENHRY and CDR2 is SYGVKD in the germline V gene.

This clone was recorded once. The chain uses TRBV5-4 and TRBJ2-3; 9 bases match TRBD2. This CDR3 contains 14 residues. Germline V gene data show CDR1 as SGHNT and CDR2 as YYREEE (reference sequence). V lost 4 bases to trimming and J lost 3 bases; unmatched junction nucleotides: 3. Written as DNA, the CDR3 is TGTGCCAGCAGCCGCGGGGGGGGAACAGATACGCAGTATTTT. Translation gives CASSRGGGTDTQYF.

This clone was seen a few times. The rearrangement joins TRBV19 to TRBJ1-1; 8 positions agree with TRBD1. The CDR3 spans 14 residues. The V gene end was trimmed by 9 bases and the J gene end by 8 bases; junction bases not matched to a gene: 14. The germline V gene has CDR1 LNHDA and CDR2 SQIVND (reference sequence). CDR3 DNA sequence: TGTGCCAGGTTCCGGGACAGGCCTCCCTGGGAAGCTTTCTTT. Amino acid sequence: CARFRDRPPWEAFF.

This chain joins TRBV29-1 and TRBJ2-2; D perhaps matches TRBD1 (6 bases). V was cut by 7 bases and J by 4 bases, with 19 bases left in between. Per germline, CDR1 SQVTM and CDR2 ANQGSEA. This CDR3 has 15 residues. The CDR3 coding sequence is TGCAGCGCCGCCGTCGGCAGGGGTGGCACCGGGGAGCTGTTTTTT. It is translated as CSAAVGRGGTGELFF.